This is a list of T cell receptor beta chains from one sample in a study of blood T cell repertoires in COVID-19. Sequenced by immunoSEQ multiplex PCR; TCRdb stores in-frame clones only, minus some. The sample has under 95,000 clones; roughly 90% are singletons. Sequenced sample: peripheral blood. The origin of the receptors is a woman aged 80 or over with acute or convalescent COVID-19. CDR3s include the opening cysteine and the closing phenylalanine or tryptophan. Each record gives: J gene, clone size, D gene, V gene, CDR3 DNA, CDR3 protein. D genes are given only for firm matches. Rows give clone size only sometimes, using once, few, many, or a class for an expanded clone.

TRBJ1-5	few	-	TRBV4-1	TGCGCCAGCAGCCAACTTCACTTCAGCAATCAGCCCCAGCATTTT	CASSQLHFSNQPQHF
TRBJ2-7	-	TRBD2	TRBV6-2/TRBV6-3	TGTGCCAGCAGTTACTCGACGAGCGGGGGGAACGCCGAGCAGTACTTC	CASSYSTSGGNAEQYF
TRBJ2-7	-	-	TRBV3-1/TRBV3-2	TGTGCCAGCAGCCAAGACGACTATACCTACGAGCAGTACTTC	CASSQDDYTYEQYF
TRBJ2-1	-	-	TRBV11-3	TGTGCCAGCAGCTTAGGGGAGAATGAGCAGTTCTTC	CASSLGENEQFF
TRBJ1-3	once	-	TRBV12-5	TGTGCTAGTGGTTTGGGGGCCAGGACATTAACATATTTT	CASGLGARTLTYF
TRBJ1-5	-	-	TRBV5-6	TGTGCCAGCAGCTTGGGGGGCCCGGGCAATCAGCCCCAGCATTTT	CASSLGGPGNQPQHF
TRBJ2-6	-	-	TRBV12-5	TGTGCTAGTGGTTTGGTACGTGGTTCCTCGGGGGCTGGGGCCAACGTCCTGACTTTC	CASGLVRGSSGAGANVLTF
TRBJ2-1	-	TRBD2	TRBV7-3	TGTGCCAGCAGCTTTAGCGGGGGGACCCACAATGAGCAGTTCTTC	CASSFSGGTHNEQFF
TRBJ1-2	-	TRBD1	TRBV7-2	TGTGCCAGCCAAATTAAGACAGGGGTCGATGGCTACACCTTC	CASQIKTGVDGYTF
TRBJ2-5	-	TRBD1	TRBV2	TGTGCCAGCAGTTCGACGACAGGGGGGGAAGAGACCCAGTACTTC	CASSSTTGGEETQYF
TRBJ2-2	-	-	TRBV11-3	TGTGCCAGCAGCCCCAGGGTGTCAGTCCGGGAGCTGTTTTTT	CASSPRVSVRELFF
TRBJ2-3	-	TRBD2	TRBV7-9	TGTGCCAGCAGCTTAAGCAGCGGGGGCACAGATACGCAGTATTTT	CASSLSSGGTDTQYF
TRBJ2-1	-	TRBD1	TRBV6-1	TGTGCCAGCAGTGAAAAGGGACAGGGGGTGGGCCCTTACAATGAGCAGTTCTTC	CASSEKGQGVGPYNEQFF